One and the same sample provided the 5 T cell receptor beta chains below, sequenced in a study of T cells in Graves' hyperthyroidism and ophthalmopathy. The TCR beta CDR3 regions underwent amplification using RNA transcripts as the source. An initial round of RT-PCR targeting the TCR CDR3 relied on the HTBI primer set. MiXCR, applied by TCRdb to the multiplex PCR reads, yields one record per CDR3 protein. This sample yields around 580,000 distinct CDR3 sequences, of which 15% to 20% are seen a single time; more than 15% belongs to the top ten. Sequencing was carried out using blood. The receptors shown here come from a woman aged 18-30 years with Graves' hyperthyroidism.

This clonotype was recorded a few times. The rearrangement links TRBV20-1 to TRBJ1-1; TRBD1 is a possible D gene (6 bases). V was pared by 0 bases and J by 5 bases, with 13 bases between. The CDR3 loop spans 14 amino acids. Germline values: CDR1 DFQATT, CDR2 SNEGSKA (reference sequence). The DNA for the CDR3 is TGCAGTGCTAGAGATGCCAGGGGTTTTACTGAAGCTTTCTTT. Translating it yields CSARDARGFTEAFF.

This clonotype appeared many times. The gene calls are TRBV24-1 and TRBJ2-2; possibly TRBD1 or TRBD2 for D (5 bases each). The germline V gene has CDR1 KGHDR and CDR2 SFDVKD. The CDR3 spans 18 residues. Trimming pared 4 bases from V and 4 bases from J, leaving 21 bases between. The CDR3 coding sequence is TGTGCCACCAGTGACTACCCGCCGGGACCACTGAGCACCGGGGAGCTGTTTTTT. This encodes CATSDYPPGPLSTGELFF.

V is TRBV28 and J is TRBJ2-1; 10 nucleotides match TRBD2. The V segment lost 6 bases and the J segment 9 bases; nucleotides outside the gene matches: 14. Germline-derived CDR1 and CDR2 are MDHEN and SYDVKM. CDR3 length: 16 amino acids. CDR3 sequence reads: CASRESYLAGVVEQFF. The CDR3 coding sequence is TGTGCCAGCAGGGAGAGTTACCTAGCGGGAGTTGTTGAGCAGTTCTTC.

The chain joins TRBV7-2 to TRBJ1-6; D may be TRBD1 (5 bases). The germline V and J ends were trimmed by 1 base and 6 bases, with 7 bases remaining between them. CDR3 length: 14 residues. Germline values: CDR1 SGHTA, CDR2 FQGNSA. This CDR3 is CASSLVGANSPLHF. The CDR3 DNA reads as TGTGCCAGCAGCTTAGTCGGGGCTAATTCACCCCTCCACTTT.

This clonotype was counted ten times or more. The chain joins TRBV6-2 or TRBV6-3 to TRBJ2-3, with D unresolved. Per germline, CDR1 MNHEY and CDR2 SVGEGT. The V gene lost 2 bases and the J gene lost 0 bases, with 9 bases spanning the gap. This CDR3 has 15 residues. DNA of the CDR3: TGTGCCAGCAGTTACGGGCTGGGGAGCACAGATACGCAGTATTTT. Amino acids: CASSYGLGSTDTQYF.